Shown below are 17 T cell receptor beta chains from a single sample sequenced in a study of early T cells in non-severe SARS-CoV-2 infection. MiXCR, run by TCRdb on the 5' RACE reads, gives a single entry per CDR3 protein. The table records tens of thousands of distinct CDR3 sequences, around 7% of them present only once. Sequencing was carried out using whole blood. The source is an adult who was a healthcare worker with PCR-confirmed SARS-CoV-2 infection or an uninfected control (not recorded which).

The V and J genes are TRBV20-1 and TRBJ2-1; tentatively, D is TRBD2 (6 bases). This CDR3 has 15 residues. Per the germline V gene, CDR1 is DFQATT and CDR2 is SNEGSKA (reference sequence). The V end lost 1 base, the J end lost 7 bases, and 17 bases lay between the germline ends. The CDR3 region has the DNA TGCAGTGCTAGAGCCGGTAGCGGCGGCGTAAATGAGCAGTTCTTC. It specifies CSARAGSGGVNEQFF.

This clonotype was observed many times. The V gene is TRBV4-2, the J gene TRBJ2-1; 10 bases line up with TRBD2. The junction had 5 bases not matched to a gene; V was cut back by 4 bases and J by 5 bases. The CDR3 length is 15 residues. From germline, CDR1 is LGHNA and CDR2 YNFKEQ. The CDR3 nucleotides read TGTGCCAGCAGCCCTGGGACTAGCGCCGACAATGAGCAGTTCTTC. The encoded protein is CASSPGTSADNEQFF.

This clonotype was counted at least ten times. The chain employs TRBV6-5 and TRBJ2-1; tentatively, D is TRBD2 (5 bases). This CDR3 spans 13 amino acids. Germline V gene lookup returns CDR1 MNHEY and CDR2 SVGAGI. Trimming shortened V by 2 bases and J by 7 bases, and 9 bases separated the two germline ends. CDR3 in DNA: TGTGCCAGCAGTTACGACGGGAATAATGAGCAGTTCTTC. It specifies CASSYDGNNEQFF.

This clonotype occurred many times. The chain combines TRBV7-9 with TRBJ2-1, with 13 nucleotides matching TRBD2. The CDR3 runs 18 residues. With 7 bases clipped from V and 0 bases from J, the junction kept 9 bases outside the gene matches. Germline V gives CDR1 SEHNR, CDR2 FQNEAQ (reference sequence). For the CDR3, the DNA is TGTGCCAGCACCCGGACTAGCGGGAGTTCCTCCTCCTACAATGAGCAGTTCTTC. Its protein product is CASTRTSGSSSSYNEQFF. The full variable domain, its missing parts supplied by reference TRBV7-9 and TRBJ2-1, is DTGVSQNPRHKITKRGQNVTFRCDPISEHNRLYWYRQTLGQGPEFLTYFQNEAQLEKSRLLSDRFSAERPKGSFSTLEIQRTEQGDSAMYLCASTRTSGSSSSYNEQFFGPGTRLTVL.

This clonotype was detected many times. J is TRBJ1-6 and V is TRBV27; TRBD1 matches at 8 bases. The germline gives CDR1 MNHEY, CDR2 SMNVEV (reference sequence). CDR3 size: 15 residues. With 8 bases clipped from V and 6 bases from J, the junction kept 9 bases outside the gene matches. The CDR3 DNA is TGTGCCAGCGGACAGGGTATCGCCATTAATTCACCCCTCCACTTT. Translation: CASGQGIAINSPLHF.

This clonotype was observed many times. The V call is TRBV6-2 or TRBV6-3, the J call TRBJ2-7, with D possibly matching TRBD2 (6 bases). CDR1 is MNHEY, CDR2 SVGEGT, per germline. The CDR3 runs to 17 residues. Trimming removed 6 bases at V and 1 base at J, with 22 bases between. In DNA, the CDR3 is TGTGCCAGCAGCCAACCCGGTTGGGCGGGACCGTCCTACGAGCAGTACTTC. Translating it yields CASSQPGWAGPSYEQYF.

V is TRBV6-2 or TRBV6-3 and J is TRBJ2-6, with 7 bases aligning to TRBD2. Germline values: CDR1 MNHEY, CDR2 SVGEGT. V dropped 6 bases and J dropped 0; count of bases not matched to a gene: 5. This CDR3 comprises 16 residues. CDR3 amino acids: CASRSAGTSGANVLTF. CDR3 coding DNA: TGTGCCAGCAGATCAGCGGGGACCTCTGGGGCCAACGTCCTGACTTTC.

This clonotype showed up just a few times. This chain links TRBV29-1 with TRBJ2-4; possible D gene TRBD1, 6 bases. V was shortened by 5 bases and J by 3 bases, with 20 bases between the two germline ends. The CDR3 is 16 residues long. Per the germline V gene, CDR1 is SQVTM and CDR2 is ANQGSEA. The CDR3 DNA is TGCAGCGTTCCCGACCTGACAGGAGCCAGCAAAAACATTCAGTACTTC. It is translated as CSVPDLTGASKNIQYF.

V gene TRBV4-2 combines with J gene TRBJ2-3; TRBD2 matches 9 bases. The CDR3 sequence is 17 residues long. With 2 bases clipped from V and 2 bases from J, the junction kept 8 bases outside the gene matches. Germline assignment: CDR1 LGHNA and CDR2 YNFKEQ. CDR3 sequence (DNA): TGTGCCAGCAGCCAATCTCCTACTAGCGGGTACACAGATACGCAGTATTTT. This translates into CASSQSPTSGYTDTQYF.

By proportion, this clonotype is medium-sized. The V call is TRBV30, the J call TRBJ2-7, with D unresolved. CDR1 GTSNPN and CDR2 SVGIG come from the germline V gene (reference sequence). V dropped 0 bases and J dropped 5 bases, with 5 bases sitting between them. The CDR3 is made up of 11 amino acids. For the CDR3, the DNA is TGTGCCTGGAGTGTGGCCCACGAGCAGTACTTC. It codes for CAWSVAHEQYF.

The genes are TRBV18 and TRBJ2-1; 7 bases are a match to TRBD1. CDR3 length equals 15 residues. Germline values: CDR1 KGHSH, CDR2 LQKENI. Unmatched junction bases numbered 4, after V lost 0 bases and J lost 5 bases. Written as DNA, the CDR3 is TGTGCCAGCTCACCACCCATCGACAGGGACAATGAGCAGTTCTTC. It yields the protein CASSPPIDRDNEQFF.

The chain uses TRBV18 and TRBJ1-1; D is undetermined. Trimming pared 5 bases from V and 5 bases from J, leaving 12 bases between. The CDR3 sequence is 13 residues long. CDR1 KGHSH and CDR2 LQKENI come from the germline V gene. CDR3 amino acids: CASSDLPGTEAFF. As DNA, the CDR3 is TGTGCCAGCTCAGACCTACCCGGGACTGAAGCTTTCTTT.

This clonotype has a count of ten or more. The gene calls are TRBV28 and TRBJ2-7, with a weak D call TRBD2 (6 bases). Trimming removed 4 bases from V and 2 bases from J, with 12 bases in between. Germline lookup yields CDR1 MDHEN and CDR2 SYDVKM. The CDR3 sequence is 14 residues long. The CDR3 DNA sequence: TGTGCCAGCAGTTCAAGACGGACTACCTACGAGCAGTACTTC. Protein: CASSSRRTTYEQYF.

This clonotype was recorded at least ten times. The chain has TRBV11-2 and TRBJ2-7; 7 bases agree with TRBD1. The V gene end was trimmed by 4 bases and the J gene end by 3 bases; junction bases not matched to a gene: 6. Looked up from germline, CDR1 is SGHAT and CDR2 is FQNNGV. CDR3 length: 14 residues. CDR3: CASSSGTENYEQYF. CDR3 sequence (DNA): TGTGCCAGCAGCTCCGGGACAGAAAACTACGAGCAGTACTTC.

This clonotype was observed many times. The gene calls are TRBV12-3 or TRBV12-4 and TRBJ1-5; D remains ambiguous. This CDR3 region has 14 residues. V was clipped by 5 bases and J by 4 bases, with 12 bases between them. In DNA form, the CDR3 reads TGTGCCAGCAGTCTCCGACTGACTAATCAGCCCCAGCATTTT. Protein sequence: CASSLRLTNQPQHF.

The chain couples TRBV28 to TRBJ2-3; the D gene is possibly TRBD2 (6 bases). The V and J ends lost 1 base and 4 bases respectively, with 12 bases between them. Germline V CDR1 and CDR2: MDHEN, SYDVKM. CDR3 length: 15 residues. CDR3 region: CASSLLGERADTQYF. The CDR3 nucleotides read TGTGCCAGCAGTTTATTGGGGGAGCGGGCAGATACGCAGTATTTT.

At least ten counts were recorded for this clonotype. The chain couples TRBV7-9 to TRBJ1-2; D gene uncertain. V lost 5 bases to trimming and J lost 4 bases, with 20 bases between them. Germline CDR1 and CDR2: SEHNR and FQNEAQ (reference sequence). The CDR3 consists of 16 residues. The DNA of the CDR3 is TGTGCCAGCAGCCCCTACTCATCAGGAAGGAGCTATGGCTACACCTTC. It encodes CASSPYSSGRSYGYTF. Complete variable domain (other parts from reference TRBV7-9 and TRBJ1-2): DTGVSQNPRHKITKRGQNVTFRCDPISEHNRLYWYRQTLGQGPEFLTYFQNEAQLEKSRLLSDRFSAERPKGSFSTLEIQRTEQGDSAMYLCASSPYSSGRSYGYTFGSGTRLTVV.